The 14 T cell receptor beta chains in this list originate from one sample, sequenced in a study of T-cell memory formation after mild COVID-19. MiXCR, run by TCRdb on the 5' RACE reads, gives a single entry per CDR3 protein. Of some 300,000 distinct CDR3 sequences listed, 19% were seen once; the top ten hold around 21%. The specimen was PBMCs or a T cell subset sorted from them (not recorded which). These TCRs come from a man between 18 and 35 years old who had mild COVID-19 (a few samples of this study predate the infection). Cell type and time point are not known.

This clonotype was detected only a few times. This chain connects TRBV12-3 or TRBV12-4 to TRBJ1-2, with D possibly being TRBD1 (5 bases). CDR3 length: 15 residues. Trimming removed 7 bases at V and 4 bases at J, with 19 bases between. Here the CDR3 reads CASTQRGLHVYGYTF. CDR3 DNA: TGTGCCAGCACCCAGAGGGGACTACATGTCTATGGCTACACCTTC.

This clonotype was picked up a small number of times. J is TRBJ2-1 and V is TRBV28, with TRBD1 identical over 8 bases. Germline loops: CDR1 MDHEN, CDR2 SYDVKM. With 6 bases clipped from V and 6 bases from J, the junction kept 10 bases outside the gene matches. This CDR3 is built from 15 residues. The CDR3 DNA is TGTGCCAGCAGCGAGTCGGACAGGGTGAGCAATGAGCAGTTCTTC. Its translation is CASSESDRVSNEQFF.

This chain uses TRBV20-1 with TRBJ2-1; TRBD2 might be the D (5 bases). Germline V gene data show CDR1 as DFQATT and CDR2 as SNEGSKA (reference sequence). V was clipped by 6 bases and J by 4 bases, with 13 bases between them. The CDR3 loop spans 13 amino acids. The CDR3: CSASGIWYNEQFF. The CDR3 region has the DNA TGCAGTGCCTCGGGGATTTGGTACAATGAGCAGTTCTTC.

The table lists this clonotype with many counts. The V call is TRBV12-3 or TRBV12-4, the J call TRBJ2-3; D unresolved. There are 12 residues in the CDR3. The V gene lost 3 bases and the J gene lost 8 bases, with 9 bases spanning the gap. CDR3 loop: CASSLSLFTQYF. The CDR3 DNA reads TGTGCCAGCAGTTTGTCCCTGTTTACGCAGTATTTT.

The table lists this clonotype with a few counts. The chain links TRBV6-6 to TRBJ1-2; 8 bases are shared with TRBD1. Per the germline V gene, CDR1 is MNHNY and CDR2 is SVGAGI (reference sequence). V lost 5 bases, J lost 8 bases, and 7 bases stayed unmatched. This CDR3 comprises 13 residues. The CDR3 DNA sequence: TGTGCCAGCAGTCTGGCGACAGGGGACGGCTACACCTTC. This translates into CASSLATGDGYTF.

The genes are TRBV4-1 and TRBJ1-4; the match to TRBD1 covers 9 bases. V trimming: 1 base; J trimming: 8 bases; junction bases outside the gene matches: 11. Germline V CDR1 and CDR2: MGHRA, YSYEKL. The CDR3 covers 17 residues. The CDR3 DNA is TGCGCCAGCAGCCAAGCAGCACAGGGGGCCCTAGGGGAAAAACTGTTTTTT. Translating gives CASSQAAQGALGEKLFF.

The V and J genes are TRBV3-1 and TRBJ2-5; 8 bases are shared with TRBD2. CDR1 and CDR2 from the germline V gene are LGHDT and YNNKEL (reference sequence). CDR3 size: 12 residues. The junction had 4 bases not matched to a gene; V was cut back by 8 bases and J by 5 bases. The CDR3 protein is CASGRGAETQYF. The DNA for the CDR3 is TGTGCCAGCGGGCGGGGGGCCGAGACCCAGTACTTC.

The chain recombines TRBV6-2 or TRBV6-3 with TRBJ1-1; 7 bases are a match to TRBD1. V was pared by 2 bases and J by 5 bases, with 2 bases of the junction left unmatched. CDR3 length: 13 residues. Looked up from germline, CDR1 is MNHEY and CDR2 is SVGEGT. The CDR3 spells CASSYPTGTEAFF. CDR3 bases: TGTGCCAGCAGTTACCCGACAGGGACTGAAGCTTTCTTT.

The CDR3 reads CASSYGTGLAKNIQYF. CDR3 coding DNA: TGTGCCAGCAGCTACGGGACAGGCCTAGCCAAAAACATTCAGTACTTC. The V call is TRBV2, the J call TRBJ2-4, with 8 positions matching TRBD1. The CDR3 has 16 amino acids. J lost 0 bases, V lost 6 bases, and 7 bases had no gene match. Germline CDR1 is SNHLY and CDR2 is FYNNEI.

The CDR3 region has the DNA TGCAGCGTTGGCACAGGGGGGTCGGGAGAGCAGTACTTC. Its protein product is CSVGTGGSGEQYF. This rearrangement joins TRBV29-1 to TRBJ2-7, with 8 bases aligning to TRBD1. The CDR3 sequence is 13 residues long. Germline CDR1 is SQVTM and CDR2 is ANQGSEA. Trimming at V came to 4 bases and at J to 7 bases, leaving 9 bases not matched to a gene.

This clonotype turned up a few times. In nucleotides, the CDR3 is TGCGCCAGCAGCCAAGGTGCAGGGGATACTGAAGCTTTCTTT. Translation gives CASSQGAGDTEAFF. This chain uses TRBV4-1 with TRBJ1-1, with D perhaps TRBD1 (6 bases). V dropped 1 base and J dropped 5 bases, with 11 bases sitting between them. The CDR3 runs 14 residues. Germline CDR1 reads MGHRA; CDR2 reads YSYEKL.

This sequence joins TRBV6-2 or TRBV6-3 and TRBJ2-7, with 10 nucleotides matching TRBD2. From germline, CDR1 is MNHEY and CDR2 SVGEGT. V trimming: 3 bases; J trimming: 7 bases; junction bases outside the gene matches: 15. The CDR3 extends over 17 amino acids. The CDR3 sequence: CASSYRQRGGPTCEQYV. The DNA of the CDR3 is TGTGCCAGCAGTTATCGACAGCGGGGGGGTCCTACGTGTGAGCAGTACGTC.

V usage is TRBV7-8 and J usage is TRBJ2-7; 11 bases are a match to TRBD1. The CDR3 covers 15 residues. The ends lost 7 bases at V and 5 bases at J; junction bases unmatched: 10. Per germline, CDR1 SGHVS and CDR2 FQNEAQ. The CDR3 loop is CASTLGTGGSHEQYV. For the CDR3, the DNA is TGTGCCAGCACCCTCGGGACAGGGGGGAGTCACGAGCAGTACGTC.

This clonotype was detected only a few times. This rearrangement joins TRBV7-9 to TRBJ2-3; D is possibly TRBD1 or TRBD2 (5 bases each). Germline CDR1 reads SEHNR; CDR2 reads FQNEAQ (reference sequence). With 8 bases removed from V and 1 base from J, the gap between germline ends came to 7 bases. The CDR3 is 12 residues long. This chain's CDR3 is CASVGGTDTQYF. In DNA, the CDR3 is TGTGCCAGCGTGGGGGGCACAGATACGCAGTATTTT. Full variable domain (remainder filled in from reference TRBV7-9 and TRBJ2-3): DTGVSQNPRHKITKRGQNVTFRCDPISEHNRLYWYRQTLGQGPEFLTYFQNEAQLEKSRLLSDRFSAERPKGSFSTLEIQRTEQGDSAMYLCASVGGTDTQYFGPGTRLTVL.